The subject of this entry is one TCR beta chain. Its cognate antigen is unknown. Sequencing used immunoSEQ multiplex PCR; TCRdb keeps in-frame clones, though not all of them. The sample lists around 620,000 clones; roughly 95% were seen once. The data originate from a study of shared clonotypes between healthy human individuals. The study, taken as a whole, reports: Around 5% was the fraction of naive CD4 clonotypes found shared across a few donors.

CDR1 is PRHDT, CDR2 FYEKMQ, per germline (reference sequence). Trimming stripped 5 bases from V and 1 base from J, with 9 bases between. The CDR3 length is 14 residues. Naive CD8 populations comprised CD45RO-negative cells positively selected for CCR7, excluding terminally differentiated effector memory CD45RA+ cells. This TCR was recovered from a woman aged 25 to 39 in good health. Sequencing used naive CD8+ T cells sorted from blood. This chain uses TRBV13 with TRBJ1-5, with D uncertain. CDR3 nucleotide sequence: TGTGCCAGCAGCCCCCCGGGCAGCAATCAGCCCCAGCATTTT. This gives the protein CASSPPGSNQPQHF.